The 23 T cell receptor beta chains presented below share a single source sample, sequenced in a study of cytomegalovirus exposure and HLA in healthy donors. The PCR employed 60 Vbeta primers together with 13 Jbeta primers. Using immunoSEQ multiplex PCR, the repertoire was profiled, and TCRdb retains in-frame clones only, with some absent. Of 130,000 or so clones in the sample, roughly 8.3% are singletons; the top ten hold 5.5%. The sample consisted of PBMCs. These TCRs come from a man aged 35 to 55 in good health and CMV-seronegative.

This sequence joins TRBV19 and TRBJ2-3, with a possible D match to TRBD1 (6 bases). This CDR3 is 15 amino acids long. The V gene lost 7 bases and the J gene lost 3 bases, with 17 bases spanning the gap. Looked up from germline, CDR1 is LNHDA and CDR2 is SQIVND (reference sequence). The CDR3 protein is CASKSQGRMTDTQYF. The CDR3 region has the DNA TGTGCCAGTAAGTCACAGGGAAGAATGACAGATACGCAGTATTTT.

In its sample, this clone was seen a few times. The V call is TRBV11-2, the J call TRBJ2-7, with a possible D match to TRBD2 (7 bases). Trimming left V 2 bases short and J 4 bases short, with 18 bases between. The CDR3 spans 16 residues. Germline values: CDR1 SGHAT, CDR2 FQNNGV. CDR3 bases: TGTGCCAGCAGCTTATCACCCAGGACAGCGGGGTACGAGCAGTACTTC. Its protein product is CASSLSPRTAGYEQYF.

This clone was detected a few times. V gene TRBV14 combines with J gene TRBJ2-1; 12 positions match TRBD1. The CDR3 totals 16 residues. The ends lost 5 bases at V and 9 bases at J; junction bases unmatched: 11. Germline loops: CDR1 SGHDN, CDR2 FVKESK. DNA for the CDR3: TGTGCCAGCAGCTCCTCCGGGACAGGGGGCGGGTTTGAGCAGTTCTTC. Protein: CASSSSGTGGGFEQFF. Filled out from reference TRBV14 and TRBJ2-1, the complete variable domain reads EAGVTQFPSHSVIEKGQTVTLRCDPISGHDNLYWYRRVMGKEIKFLLHFVKESKQDESGMPNNRFLAERTGGTYSTLKVQPAELEDSGVYFCASSSSGTGGGFEQFFGPGTRLTVL.

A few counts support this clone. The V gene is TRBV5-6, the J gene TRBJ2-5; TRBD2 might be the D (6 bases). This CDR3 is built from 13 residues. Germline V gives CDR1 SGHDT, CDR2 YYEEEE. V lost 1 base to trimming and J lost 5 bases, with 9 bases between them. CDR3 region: CASSLSGGETQYF. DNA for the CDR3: TGTGCCAGCAGCTTGTCCGGGGGTGAGACCCAGTACTTC.

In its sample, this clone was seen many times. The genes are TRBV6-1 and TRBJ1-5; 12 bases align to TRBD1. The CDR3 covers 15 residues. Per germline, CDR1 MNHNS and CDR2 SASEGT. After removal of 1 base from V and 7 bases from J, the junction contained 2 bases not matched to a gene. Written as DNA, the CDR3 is TGTGCCAGCAGTGAAGGGGGGACAGGGGGCCAGCCCCAGCATTTT. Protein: CASSEGGTGGQPQHF.

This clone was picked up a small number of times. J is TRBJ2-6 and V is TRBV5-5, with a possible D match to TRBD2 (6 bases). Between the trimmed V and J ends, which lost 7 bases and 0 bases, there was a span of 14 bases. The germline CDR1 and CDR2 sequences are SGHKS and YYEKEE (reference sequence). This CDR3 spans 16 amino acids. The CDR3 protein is CASLGGIGSGANVLTF. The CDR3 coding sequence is TGTGCCAGCTTGGGAGGAATTGGCTCTGGGGCCAACGTCCTGACTTTC.

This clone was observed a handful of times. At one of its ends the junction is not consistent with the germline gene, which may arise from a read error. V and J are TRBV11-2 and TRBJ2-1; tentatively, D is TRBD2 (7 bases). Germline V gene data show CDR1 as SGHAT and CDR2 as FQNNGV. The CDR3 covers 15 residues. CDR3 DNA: TGTGCCAGCAGCTTAGCCGGGGGGCGATACAATGAGCAGCTCTTC. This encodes CASSLAGGRYNEQLF.

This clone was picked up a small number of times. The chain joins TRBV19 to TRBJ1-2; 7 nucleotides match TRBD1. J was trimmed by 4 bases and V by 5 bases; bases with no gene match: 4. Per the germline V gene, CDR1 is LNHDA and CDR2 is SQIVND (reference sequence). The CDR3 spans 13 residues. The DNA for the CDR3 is TGTGCCAGTAGTGGGACAGTGGGCTATGGCTACACCTTC. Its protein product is CASSGTVGYGYTF.

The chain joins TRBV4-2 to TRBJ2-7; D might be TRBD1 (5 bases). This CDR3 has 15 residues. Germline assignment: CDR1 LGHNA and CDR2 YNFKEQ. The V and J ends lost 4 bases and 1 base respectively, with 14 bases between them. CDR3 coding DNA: TGTGCCAGCAGCCGCTCCGACAGACGATCCTACGAGCAGTACTTC. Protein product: CASSRSDRRSYEQYF.

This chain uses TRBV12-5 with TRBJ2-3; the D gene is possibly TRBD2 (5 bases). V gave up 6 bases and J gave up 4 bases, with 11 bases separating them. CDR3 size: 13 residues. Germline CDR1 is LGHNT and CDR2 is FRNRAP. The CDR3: CASGTLEADTQYF. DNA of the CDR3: TGTGCTAGTGGAACACTAGAAGCAGATACGCAGTATTTT. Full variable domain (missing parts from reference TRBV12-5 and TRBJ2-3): DARVTQTPRHKVTEMGQEVTMRCQPILGHNTVFWYRQTMMQGLELLAYFRNRAPLDDSGMPKDRFSAEMPDATLATLKIQPSEPRDSAVYFCASGTLEADTQYFGPGTRLTVL.

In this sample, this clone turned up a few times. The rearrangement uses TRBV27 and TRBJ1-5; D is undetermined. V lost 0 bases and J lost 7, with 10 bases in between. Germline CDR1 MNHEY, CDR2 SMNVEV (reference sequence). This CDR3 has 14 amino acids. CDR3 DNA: TGTGCCAGCAGTTTATCCCCCGCAGGACAGCCCCAGCATTTT. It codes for CASSLSPAGQPQHF.

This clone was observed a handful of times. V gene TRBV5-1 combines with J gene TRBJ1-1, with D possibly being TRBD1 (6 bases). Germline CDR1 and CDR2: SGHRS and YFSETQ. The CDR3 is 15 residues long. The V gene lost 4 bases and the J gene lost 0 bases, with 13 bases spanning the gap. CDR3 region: CASSADRTLNTEAFF. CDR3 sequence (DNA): TGCGCCAGCAGCGCGGACAGAACATTGAACACTGAAGCTTTCTTT.

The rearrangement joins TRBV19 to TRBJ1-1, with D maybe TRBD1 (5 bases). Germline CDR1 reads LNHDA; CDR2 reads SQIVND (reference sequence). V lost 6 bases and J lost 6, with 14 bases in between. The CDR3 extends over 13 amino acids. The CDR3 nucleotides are TGTGCCAGTAGCCAGGGAGGTCTCGCTGAAGCTTTCTTT. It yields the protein CASSQGGLAEAFF.

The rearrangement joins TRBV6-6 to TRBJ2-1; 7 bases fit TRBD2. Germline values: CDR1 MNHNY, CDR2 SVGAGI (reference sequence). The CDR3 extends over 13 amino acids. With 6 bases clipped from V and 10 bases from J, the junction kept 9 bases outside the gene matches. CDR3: CASSGEGGREQFF. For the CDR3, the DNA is TGTGCCAGCAGCGGGGAGGGTGGGAGGGAGCAGTTCTTC.

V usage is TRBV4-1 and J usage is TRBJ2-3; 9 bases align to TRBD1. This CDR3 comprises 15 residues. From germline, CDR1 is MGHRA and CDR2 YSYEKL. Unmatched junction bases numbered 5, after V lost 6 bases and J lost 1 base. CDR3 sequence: CASSPRTGGTDTQYF. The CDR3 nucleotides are TGCGCCAGCAGTCCTCGGACAGGGGGCACAGATACGCAGTATTTT.

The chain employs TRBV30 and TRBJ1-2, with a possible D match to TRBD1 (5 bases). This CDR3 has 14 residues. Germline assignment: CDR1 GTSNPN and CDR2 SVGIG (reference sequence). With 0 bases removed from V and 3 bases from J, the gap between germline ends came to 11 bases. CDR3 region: CAWSVRGVDYGYTF. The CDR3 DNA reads TGTGCCTGGAGTGTACGGGGGGTAGACTATGGCTACACCTTC.

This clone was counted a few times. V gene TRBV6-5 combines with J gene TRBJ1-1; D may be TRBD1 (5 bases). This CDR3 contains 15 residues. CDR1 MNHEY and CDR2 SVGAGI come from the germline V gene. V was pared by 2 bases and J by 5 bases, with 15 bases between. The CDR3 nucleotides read TGTGCCAGCAGTTACGGGCAGGGTTACGGGACTGAAGCTTTCTTT. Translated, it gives CASSYGQGYGTEAFF.

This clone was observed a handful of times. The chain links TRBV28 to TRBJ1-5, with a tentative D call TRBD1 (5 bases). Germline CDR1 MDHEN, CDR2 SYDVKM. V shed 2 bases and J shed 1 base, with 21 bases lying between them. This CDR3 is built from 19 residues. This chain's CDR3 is CASSLQLGQGLRSNQPQHF. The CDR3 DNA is TGTGCCAGCAGTTTACAATTGGGGCAGGGACTTAGGAGCAATCAGCCCCAGCATTTT.

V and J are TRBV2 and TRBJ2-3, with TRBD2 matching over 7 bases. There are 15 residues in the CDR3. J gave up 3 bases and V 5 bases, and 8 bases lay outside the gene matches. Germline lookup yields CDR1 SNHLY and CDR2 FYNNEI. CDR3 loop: CASSQLAYGTDTQYF. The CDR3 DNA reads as TGTGCCAGCAGTCAACTAGCGTATGGGACAGATACGCAGTATTTT.

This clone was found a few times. The DNA for the CDR3 is TGCGCCAGCAGCCAAGATCGGAATTCACCCCTCCACTTT. It encodes CASSQDRNSPLHF. The V gene is TRBV4-1, the J gene TRBJ1-6; no firm D call. CDR3 size: 13 residues. Germline V gives CDR1 MGHRA, CDR2 YSYEKL. Trimming took off 0 bases at V and 7 bases at J, with 4 bases between the two ends.

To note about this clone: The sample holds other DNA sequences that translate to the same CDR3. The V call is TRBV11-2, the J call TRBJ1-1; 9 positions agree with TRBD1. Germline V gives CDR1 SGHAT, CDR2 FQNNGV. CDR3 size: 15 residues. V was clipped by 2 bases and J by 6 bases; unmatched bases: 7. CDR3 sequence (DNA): TGTGCCAGCAGCTTAAGGGGGGACAGGGAGGCTGAAGCTTTCTTT. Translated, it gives CASSLRGDREAEAFF.

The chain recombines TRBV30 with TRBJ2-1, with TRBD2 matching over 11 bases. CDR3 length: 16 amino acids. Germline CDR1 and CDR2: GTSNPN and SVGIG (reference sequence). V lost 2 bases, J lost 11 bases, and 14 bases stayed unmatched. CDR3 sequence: CAWSLPVAGGNTKQFF. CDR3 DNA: TGTGCCTGGAGTCTCCCCGTAGCGGGGGGGAATACTAAGCAGTTCTTC.

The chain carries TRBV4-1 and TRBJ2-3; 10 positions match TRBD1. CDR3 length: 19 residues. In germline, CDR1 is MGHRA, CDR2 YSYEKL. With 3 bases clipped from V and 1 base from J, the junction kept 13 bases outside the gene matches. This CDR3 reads CASSQDPPLDRGRTDTQYF. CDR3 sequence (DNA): TGCGCCAGCAGCCAGGATCCGCCGCTTGACAGGGGGCGCACAGATACGCAGTATTTT.